This T cell receptor beta chain was retrieved from a study of Ad26.COV2.S vaccination and SARS-CoV-2 variants. Study-level background: Recipients of Ad26.COV2.S got it intramuscularly, once or twice 56 days apart.

Treatment specified: around 19 received Ad26.COV2.S at low or high dose, single or two shots; about 5 received placebo; per-sample allocation not given. At day 63 after the first vaccine or placebo injection, samples were drawn. Repertoires were generated with immunoSEQ multiplex PCR, while TCRdb's copy carries only in-frame clones and drops some. This table has hundreds of thousands of clones, roughly 91% appearing once. The material sequenced was peripheral blood, taken in a trial of Ad26.COV2.S vaccine versus placebo. The sequence derives from a person between 18 and 59 years old who received the Ad26.COV2.S COVID-19 vaccine or a placebo.

CDR3 residues: CASNRVPNTEAFF. As DNA, the CDR3 is TGTGCCAGTAACCGGGTCCCAAACACTGAAGCTTTCTTT. V gene TRBV19 combines with J gene TRBJ1-1; unclear D gene. Trimming took off 7 bases at V and 2 bases at J, with 11 bases between the two ends. CDR3 size: 13 residues. CDR1 and CDR2 (germline): LNHDA, SQIVND (reference sequence). Together with reference TRBV19 and TRBJ1-1, the CDR3 gives the full variable domain: DGGITQSPKYLFRKEGQNVTLSCEQNLNHDAMYWYRQDPGQGLRLIYYSQIVNDFQKGDIAEGYSVSREKKESFPLTVTSAQKNPTAFYLCASNRVPNTEAFFGQGTRLTVV.